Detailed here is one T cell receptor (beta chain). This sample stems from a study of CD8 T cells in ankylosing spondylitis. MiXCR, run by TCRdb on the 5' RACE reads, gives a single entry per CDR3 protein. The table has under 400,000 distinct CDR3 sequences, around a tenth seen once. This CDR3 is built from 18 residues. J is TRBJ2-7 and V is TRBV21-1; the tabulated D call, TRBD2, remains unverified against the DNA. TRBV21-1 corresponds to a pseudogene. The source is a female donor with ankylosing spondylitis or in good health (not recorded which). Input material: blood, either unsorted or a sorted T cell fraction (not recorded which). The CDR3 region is CASSKGHLALSLSYEQYF. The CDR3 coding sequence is TGTGCCAGCAGCAAAGGTCATCTAGCGCTCTCGTTAAGCTACGAGCAGTACTTC.